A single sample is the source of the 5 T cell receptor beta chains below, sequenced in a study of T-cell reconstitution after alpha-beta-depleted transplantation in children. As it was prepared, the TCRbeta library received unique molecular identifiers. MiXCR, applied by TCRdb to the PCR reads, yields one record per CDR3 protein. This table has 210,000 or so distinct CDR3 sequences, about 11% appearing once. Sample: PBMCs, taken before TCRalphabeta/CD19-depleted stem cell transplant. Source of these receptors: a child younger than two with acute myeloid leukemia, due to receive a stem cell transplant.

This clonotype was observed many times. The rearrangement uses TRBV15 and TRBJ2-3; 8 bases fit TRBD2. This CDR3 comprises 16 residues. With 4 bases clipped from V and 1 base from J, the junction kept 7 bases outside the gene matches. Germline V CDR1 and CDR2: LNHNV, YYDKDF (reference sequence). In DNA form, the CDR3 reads TGTGCCACCAGCACCCGACTAGCGAAGGGCACAGATACGCAGTATTTT. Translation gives CATSTRLAKGTDTQYF.

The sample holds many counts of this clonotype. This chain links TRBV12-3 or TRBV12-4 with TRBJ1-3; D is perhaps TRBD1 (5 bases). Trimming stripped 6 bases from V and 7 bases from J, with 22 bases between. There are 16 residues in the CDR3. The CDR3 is CASSRSSQGNGNTIYF. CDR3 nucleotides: TGTGCCAGCAGCCGCTCCTCTCAGGGAAACGGGAACACCATATATTTT.

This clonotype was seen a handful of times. The CDR3 coding sequence is TGCAGCGTGCAGAACCACTATAATTCACCCCTCCACTTT. Translation: CSVQNHYNSPLHF. This chain uses TRBV29-1 with TRBJ1-6, with unresolved D. Germline V gene sequence: CDR1 SQVTM, CDR2 ANQGSEA. Between the trimmed V and J ends, which lost 6 bases and 3 bases, there was a span of 9 bases. The CDR3 is made up of 13 amino acids.

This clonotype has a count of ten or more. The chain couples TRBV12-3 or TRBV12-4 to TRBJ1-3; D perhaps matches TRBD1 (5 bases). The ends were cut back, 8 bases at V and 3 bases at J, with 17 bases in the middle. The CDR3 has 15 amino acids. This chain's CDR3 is CASADPGSIGNTIYF. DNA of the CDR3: TGTGCCAGCGCTGACCCAGGGTCCATTGGAAACACCATATATTTT.

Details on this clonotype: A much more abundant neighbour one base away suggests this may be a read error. CDR3 loop: CASSLAGQGRRTYPF. The CDR3 DNA is TGTGCCAGCAGCTTAGCCGGACAGGGTCGGAGAACTTACCCCTTC. The gene calls are TRBV11-2 and TRBJ1-2; 8 nucleotides match TRBD1. This CDR3 has 15 residues. CDR1 is SGHAT, CDR2 FQNNGV, per germline.